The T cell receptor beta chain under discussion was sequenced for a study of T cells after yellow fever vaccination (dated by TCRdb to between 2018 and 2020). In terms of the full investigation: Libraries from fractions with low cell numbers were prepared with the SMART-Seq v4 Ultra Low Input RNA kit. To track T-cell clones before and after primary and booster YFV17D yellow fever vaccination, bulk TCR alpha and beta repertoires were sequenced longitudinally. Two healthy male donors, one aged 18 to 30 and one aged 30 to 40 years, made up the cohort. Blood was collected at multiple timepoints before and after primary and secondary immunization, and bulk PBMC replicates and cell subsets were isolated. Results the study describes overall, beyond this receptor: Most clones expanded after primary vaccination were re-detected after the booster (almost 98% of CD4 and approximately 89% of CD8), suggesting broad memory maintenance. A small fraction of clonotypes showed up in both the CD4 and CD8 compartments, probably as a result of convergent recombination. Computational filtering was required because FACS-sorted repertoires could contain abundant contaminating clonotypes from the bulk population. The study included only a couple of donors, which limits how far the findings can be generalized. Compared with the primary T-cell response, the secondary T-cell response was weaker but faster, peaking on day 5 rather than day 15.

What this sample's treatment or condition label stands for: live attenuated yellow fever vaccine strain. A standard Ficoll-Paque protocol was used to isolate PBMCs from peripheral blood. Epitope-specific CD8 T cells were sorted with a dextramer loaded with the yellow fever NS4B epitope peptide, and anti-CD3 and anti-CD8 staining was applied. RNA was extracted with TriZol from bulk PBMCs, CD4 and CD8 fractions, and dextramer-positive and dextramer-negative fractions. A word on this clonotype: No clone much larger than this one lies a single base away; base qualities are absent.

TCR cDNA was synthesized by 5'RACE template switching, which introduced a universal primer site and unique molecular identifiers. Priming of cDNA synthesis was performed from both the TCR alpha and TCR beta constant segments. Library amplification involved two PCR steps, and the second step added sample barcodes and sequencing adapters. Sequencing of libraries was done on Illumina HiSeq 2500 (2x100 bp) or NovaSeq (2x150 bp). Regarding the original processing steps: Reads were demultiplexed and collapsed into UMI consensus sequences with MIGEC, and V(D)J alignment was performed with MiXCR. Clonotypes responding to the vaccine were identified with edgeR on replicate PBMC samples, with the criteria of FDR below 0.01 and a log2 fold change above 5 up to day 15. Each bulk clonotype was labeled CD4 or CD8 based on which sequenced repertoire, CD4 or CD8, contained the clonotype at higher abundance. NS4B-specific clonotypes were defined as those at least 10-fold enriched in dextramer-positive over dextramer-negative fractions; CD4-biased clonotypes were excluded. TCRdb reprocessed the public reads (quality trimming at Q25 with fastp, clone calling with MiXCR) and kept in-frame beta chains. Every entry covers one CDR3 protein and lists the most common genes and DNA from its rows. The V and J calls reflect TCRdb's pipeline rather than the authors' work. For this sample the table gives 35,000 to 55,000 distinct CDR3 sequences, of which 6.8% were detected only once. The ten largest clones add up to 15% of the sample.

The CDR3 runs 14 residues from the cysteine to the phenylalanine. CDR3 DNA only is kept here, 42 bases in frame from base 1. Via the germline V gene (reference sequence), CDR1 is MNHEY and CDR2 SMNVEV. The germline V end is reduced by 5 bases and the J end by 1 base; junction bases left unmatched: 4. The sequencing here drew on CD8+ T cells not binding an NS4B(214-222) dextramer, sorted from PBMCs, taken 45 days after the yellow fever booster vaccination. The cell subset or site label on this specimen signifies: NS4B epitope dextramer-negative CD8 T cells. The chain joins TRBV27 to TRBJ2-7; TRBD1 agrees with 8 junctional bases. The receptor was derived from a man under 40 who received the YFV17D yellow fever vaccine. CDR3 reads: CASSLRQGSYEQYF. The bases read TGTGCCAGCAGTCTCCGACAGGGGTCCTACGAGCAGTACTTC.